What follows are 9 T cell receptor beta chains derived from one specimen sequenced in a study of radiotherapy plus CTLA-4 blockade in lung cancer. Some clones are missing from TCRdb's copy, which holds only in-frame ones; the method was immunoSEQ multiplex PCR. This sample has over 50,000 clones; approximately 79% occur once, and the top ten carry 2.5% to 3.5%. The specimen comprised peripheral blood, sampled from a patient treated with radiotherapy plus ipilimumab. The receptor set was obtained from a human donor with non-small cell lung cancer who had a partial response to radiotherapy plus ipilimumab.

The gene calls are TRBV5-4 and TRBJ2-5; tentatively, D is TRBD1 (6 bases). Germline V gives CDR1 SGHNT, CDR2 YYREEE (reference sequence). The CDR3 extends over 15 amino acids. Trimming cost V 4 bases and J 0 bases, with 13 bases left between them. The CDR3 bases are TGTGCCAGCAGCCCAGGGGAGCTACACCAAGAGACCCAGTACTTC. This gives the protein CASSPGELHQETQYF.

This clone was detected only a few times. The chain carries TRBV5-6 and TRBJ2-2; possibly TRBD1 for D (6 bases). CDR1 is SGHDT and CDR2 is YYEEEE in the germline V gene. The CDR3 covers 18 residues. V dropped 1 base and J dropped 4 bases, with 20 bases sitting between them. CDR3 in amino acids: CASSLISGTFYPTGELFF. The CDR3 nucleotides are TGTGCCAGCAGCTTGATATCCGGGACATTCTACCCCACCGGGGAGCTGTTTTTT. Filled out from reference TRBV5-6 and TRBJ2-2, the complete variable domain reads DAGVTQSPTHLIKTRGQQVTLRCSPKSGHDTVSWYQQALGQGPQFIFQYYEEEERQRGNFPDRFSGHQFPNYSSELNVNALLLGDSALYLCASSLISGTFYPTGELFFGEGSRLTVL.

The chain employs TRBV19 and TRBJ1-1; D is ambiguous. CDR1 LNHDA and CDR2 SQIVND come from the germline V gene (reference sequence). V lost 10 bases and J lost 5, with 17 bases in between. The CDR3 consists of 13 residues. The CDR3 is CATTPSWVTEAFF. The CDR3 nucleotides are TGTGCCACCACCCCTAGTTGGGTAACTGAAGCTTTCTTT.

The chain links TRBV6-1 to TRBJ2-7; D call uncertain. V shed 4 bases and J shed 3 bases, with 13 bases lying between them. This CDR3 is 14 amino acids long. Looked up from germline, CDR1 is MNHNS and CDR2 is SASEGT. The CDR3 sequence is CASSVGTNIYEQYF. The CDR3 coding sequence is TGTGCCAGCAGTGTTGGTACCAACATCTACGAGCAGTACTTC.

This chain links TRBV28 with TRBJ2-2; TRBD2 aligns across 8 bases. The CDR3 is 15 residues long. Germline V CDR1 and CDR2: MDHEN, SYDVKM. Unmatched junction bases numbered 4, after V lost 3 bases and J lost 4 bases. The CDR3, as DNA: TGTGCCAGCAGTTTTGCGGGGGGAGGCACCGGGGAGCTGTTTTTT. This sequence encodes CASSFAGGGTGELFF.

This clone was seen just once. This chain connects TRBV28 to TRBJ1-5, with D uncertain. Trimming removed 3 bases from V and 0 bases from J, with 6 bases in between. CDR1 is MDHEN, CDR2 SYDVKM, per germline. This CDR3 contains 14 residues. Written as DNA, the CDR3 is TGTGCCAGCAGTTTTCACGGTAGCAATCAGCCCCAGCATTTT. Translating it yields CASSFHGSNQPQHF.

In this sample, this clone turned up a few times. The chain has TRBV7-9 and TRBJ1-2; 7 bases map to TRBD1. The CDR3 length is 14 residues. Germline V CDR1 and CDR2: SEHNR, FQNEAQ (reference sequence). With V trimmed by 4 bases and J by 6 bases, 8 bases remained unmatched. CDR3 DNA: TGTGCCAGCAGCTCGGACACAGGGGTAAATGGCTACACCTTC. As protein: CASSSDTGVNGYTF.

The chain recombines TRBV5-1 with TRBJ1-5; 10 nucleotides align to TRBD1. Germline V gene sequence: CDR1 SGHRS, CDR2 YFSETQ. The CDR3 has 15 residues. Trimming took 4 bases from V and 2 from J; bases not matched to a gene: 3. CDR3 amino acids: CASSLGTGGNQPQHF. The CDR3 DNA reads as TGCGCCAGCAGCCTAGGGACAGGGGGCAATCAGCCCCAGCATTTT.

V gene TRBV9 combines with J gene TRBJ1-3; D is ambiguous. The germline V and J ends were trimmed by 4 bases and 0 bases, with 17 bases remaining between them. The CDR3 has 17 amino acids. Looked up from germline, CDR1 is SGDLS and CDR2 is YYNGEE. CDR3 coding DNA: TGTGCCAGCAGCCTGGGCAGAACTAGGATCTCTGGAAACACCATATATTTT. It codes for CASSLGRTRISGNTIYF. Based on the CDR3 plus reference TRBV9 and TRBJ1-3, the full variable domain is DSGVTQTPKHLITATGQRVTLRCSPRSGDLSVYWYQQSLDQGLQFLIQYYNGEERAKGNILERFSAQQFPDLHSELNLSSLELGDSALYFCASSLGRTRISGNTIYFGEGSWLTVV.